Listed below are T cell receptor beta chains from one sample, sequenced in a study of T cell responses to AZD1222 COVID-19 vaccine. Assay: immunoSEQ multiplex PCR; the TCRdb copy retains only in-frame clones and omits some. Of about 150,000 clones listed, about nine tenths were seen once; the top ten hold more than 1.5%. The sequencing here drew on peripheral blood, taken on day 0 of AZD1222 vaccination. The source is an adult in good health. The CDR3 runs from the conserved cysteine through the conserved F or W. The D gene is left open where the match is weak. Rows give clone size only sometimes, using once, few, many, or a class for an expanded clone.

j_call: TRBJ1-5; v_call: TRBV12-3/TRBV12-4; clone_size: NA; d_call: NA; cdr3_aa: CARVHGQNQPQHF; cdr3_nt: TGTGCCAGGGTTCATGGACAGAATCAGCCCCAGCATTTT
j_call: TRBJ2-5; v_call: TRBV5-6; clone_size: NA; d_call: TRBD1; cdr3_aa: CASSYRQGATETQYF; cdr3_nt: TGTGCCAGCAGCTACAGACAGGGGGCTACGGAGACCCAGTACTTC
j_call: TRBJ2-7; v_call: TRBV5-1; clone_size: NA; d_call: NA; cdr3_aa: CASSLAGGRSYEQYF; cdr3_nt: TGCGCCAGCAGCTTGGCTGGGGGCCGCTCCTACGAGCAGTACTTC
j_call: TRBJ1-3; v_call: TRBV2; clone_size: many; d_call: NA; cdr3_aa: CASSVRPVFSGNTIYF; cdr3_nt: TGTGCCAGCAGTGTCCGCCCGGTCTTCTCTGGAAACACCATATATTTT
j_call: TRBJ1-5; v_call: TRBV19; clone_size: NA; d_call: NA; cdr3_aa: CASTLTGTQPQHF; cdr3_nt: TGTGCCAGTACCTTGACAGGCACTCAGCCCCAGCATTTT
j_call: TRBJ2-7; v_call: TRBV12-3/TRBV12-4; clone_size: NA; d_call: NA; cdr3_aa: CASSLRRREQYF; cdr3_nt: TGTGCCAGCAGTCTACGGCGGCGCGAGCAGTACTTC
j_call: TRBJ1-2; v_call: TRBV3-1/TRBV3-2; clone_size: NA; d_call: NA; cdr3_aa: CASSRLGGANYGYTF; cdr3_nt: TGTGCCAGCAGCCGGCTGGGGGGCGCTAACTATGGCTACACCTTC
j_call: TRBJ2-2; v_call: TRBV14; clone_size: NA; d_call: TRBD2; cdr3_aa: CASRTSGSRTGELFF; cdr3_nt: TGTGCCAGCAGAACTAGCGGGAGTCGAACCGGGGAGCTGTTTTTT
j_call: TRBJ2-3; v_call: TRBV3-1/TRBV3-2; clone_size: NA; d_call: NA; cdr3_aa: CASSQYAGVMTDTQYF; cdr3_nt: TGTGCCAGCAGCCAATATGCAGGGGTAATGACAGATACGCAGTATTTT
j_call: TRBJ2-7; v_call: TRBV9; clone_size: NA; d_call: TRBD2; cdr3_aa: CASSPAPSGRIYEQYF; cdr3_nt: TGTGCCAGCAGCCCAGCCCCCAGCGGGAGGATATACGAGCAGTACTTC
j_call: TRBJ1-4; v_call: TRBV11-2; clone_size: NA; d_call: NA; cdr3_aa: CASSLEGAGTNEKLFF; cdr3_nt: TGTGCCAGCAGCTTAGAGGGGGCTGGGACTAATGAAAAACTGTTTTTT
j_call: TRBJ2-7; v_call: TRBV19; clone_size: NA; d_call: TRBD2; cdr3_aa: CASSTSTSGAGGEQYF; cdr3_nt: TGTGCCAGTAGTACCAGTACTAGCGGGGCAGGAGGCGAGCAGTACTTC
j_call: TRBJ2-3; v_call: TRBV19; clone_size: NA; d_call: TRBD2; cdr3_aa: CASRTTSGSTDTQYF; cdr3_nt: TGTGCCAGTAGGACGACTAGCGGGAGCACAGATACGCAGTATTTT
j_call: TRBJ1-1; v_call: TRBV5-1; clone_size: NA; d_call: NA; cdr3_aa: CASSLGRTGAFF; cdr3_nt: TGCGCCAGCAGCCTCGGCCGAACCGGGGCTTTCTTT
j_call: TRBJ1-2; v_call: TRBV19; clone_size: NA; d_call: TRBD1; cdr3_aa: CASSIVQGDGYTF; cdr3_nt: TGTGCCAGTAGTATCGTTCAGGGGGATGGCTACACCTTC
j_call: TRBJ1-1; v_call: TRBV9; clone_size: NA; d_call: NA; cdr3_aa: CASSVPPGVNTEAFF; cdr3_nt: TGTGCCAGCAGCGTACCCCCTGGGGTGAACACTGAAGCTTTCTTT
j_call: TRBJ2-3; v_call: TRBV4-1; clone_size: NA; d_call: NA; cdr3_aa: CASSQELEDSTDTQYF; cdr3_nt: TGCGCCAGCAGCCAAGAGCTAGAGGATAGCACAGATACGCAGTATTTT
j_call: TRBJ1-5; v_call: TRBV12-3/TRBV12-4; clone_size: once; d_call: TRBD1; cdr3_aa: CASSTGGLQPQHF; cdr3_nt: TGTGCCAGCAGTACAGGGGGCTTACAGCCCCAGCATTTT
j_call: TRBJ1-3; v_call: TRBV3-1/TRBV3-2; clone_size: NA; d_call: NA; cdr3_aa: CASSQAGGYSGNTIYF; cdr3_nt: TGTGCCAGCAGCCAAGCCGGGGGATACTCTGGAAACACCATATATTTT
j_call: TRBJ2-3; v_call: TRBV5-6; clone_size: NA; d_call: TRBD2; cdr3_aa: CASSPTSGGPALVDTQYF; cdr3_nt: TGTGCCAGCAGCCCAACTAGCGGGGGGCCCGCCCTTGTGGATACGCAGTATTTT
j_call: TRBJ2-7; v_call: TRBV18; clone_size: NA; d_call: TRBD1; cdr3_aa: CASSAGEGALQF; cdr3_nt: TGTGCCAGCTCCGCGGGCGAGGGGGCCCTGCAATTC
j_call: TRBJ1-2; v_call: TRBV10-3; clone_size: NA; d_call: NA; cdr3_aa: CAIRTGPGPYGYTF; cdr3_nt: TGTGCCATCAGAACCGGGCCTGGTCCCTATGGCTACACCTTC
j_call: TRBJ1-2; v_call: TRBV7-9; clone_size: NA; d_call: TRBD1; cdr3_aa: CASSLPTGGGGYTF; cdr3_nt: TGTGCCAGCAGCTTACCGACAGGGGGTGGTGGCTACACCTTC
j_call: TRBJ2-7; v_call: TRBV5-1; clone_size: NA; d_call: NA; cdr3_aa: CASSSHSYEQYF; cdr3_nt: TGCGCCAGCAGCTCCCACTCCTACGAGCAGTACTTC
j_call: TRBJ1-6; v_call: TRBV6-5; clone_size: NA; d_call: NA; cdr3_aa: CASTTYGLGSSPLHF; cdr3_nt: TGTGCCAGCACCACCTACGGGCTAGGTAGTTCACCCCTCCACTTT
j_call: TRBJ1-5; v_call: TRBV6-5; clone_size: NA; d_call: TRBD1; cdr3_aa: CASSTDRGRGEPQHF; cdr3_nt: TGTGCCAGCAGTACGGACAGGGGGCGCGGAGAGCCCCAGCATTTT
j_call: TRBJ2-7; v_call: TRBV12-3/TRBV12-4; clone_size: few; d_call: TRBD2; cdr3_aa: CASRTSGSYEQYF; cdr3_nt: TGTGCCAGTAGGACTAGCGGGTCCTACGAGCAGTACTTC
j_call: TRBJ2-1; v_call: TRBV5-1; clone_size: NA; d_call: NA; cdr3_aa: CASSFQGWDEQFF; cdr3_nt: TGCGCCAGCAGCTTCCAGGGGTGGGATGAGCAGTTCTTC
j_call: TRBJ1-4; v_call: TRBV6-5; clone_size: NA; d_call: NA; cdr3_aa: CASLPLVGGVEKLFF; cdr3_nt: TGTGCCAGCCTACCCCTGGTGGGGGGCGTAGAAAAACTGTTTTTT
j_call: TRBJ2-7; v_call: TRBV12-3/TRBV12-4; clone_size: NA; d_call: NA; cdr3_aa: CASSTDRYEQYF; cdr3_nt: TGTGCCAGCAGTACCGACAGATACGAGCAGTACTTC
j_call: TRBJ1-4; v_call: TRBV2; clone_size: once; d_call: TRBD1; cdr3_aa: CASIRQGMGNEKLFF; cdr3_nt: TGTGCCAGCATTCGACAGGGGATGGGTAATGAAAAACTGTTTTTT
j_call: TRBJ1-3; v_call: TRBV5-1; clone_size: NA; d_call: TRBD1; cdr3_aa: CASSLAGTASGNTIYF; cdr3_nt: TGCGCCAGCAGCTTGGCAGGGACAGCCTCTGGAAACACCATATATTTT
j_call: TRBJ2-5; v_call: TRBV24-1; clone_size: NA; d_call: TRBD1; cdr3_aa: CATSDPGTGKQETQYF; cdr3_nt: TGTGCCACCAGTGACCCCGGGACAGGGAAACAAGAGACCCAGTACTTC
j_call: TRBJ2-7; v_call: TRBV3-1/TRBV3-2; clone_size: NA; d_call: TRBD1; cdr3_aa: CASSPSDRGPYEQYF; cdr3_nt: TGTGCCAGCAGCCCGTCGGACAGGGGTCCCTACGAGCAGTACTTC
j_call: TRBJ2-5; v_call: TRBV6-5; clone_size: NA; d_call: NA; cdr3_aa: CASSYSGGQETQYF; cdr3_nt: TGTGCCAGCAGTTACTCCGGGGGACAAGAGACCCAGTACTTC
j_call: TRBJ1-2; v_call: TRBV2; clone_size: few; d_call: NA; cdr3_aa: CASSEGSGRFYGYTF; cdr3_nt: TGTGCCAGCAGTGAAGGGTCGGGGAGGTTCTATGGCTACACCTTC
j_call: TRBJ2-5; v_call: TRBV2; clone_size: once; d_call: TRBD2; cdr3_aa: CASSLSGAAIETQYF; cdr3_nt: TGTGCCAGCAGTTTAAGCGGGGCAGCTATAGAGACCCAGTACTTC
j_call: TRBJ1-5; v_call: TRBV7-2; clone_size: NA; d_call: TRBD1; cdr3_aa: CASSEGQGIRQPQHF; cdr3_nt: TGTGCCAGCAGCGAGGGACAGGGAATCCGTCAGCCCCAGCATTTT
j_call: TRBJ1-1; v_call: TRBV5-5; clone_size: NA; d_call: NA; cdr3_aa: CASSLFLQGEAFF; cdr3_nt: TGTGCCAGCAGCTTGTTCCTACAGGGTGAAGCTTTCTTT
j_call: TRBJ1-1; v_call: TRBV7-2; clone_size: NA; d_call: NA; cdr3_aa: CASRTTRGSNTEAFF; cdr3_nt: TGTGCCAGCAGAACCACGAGGGGGTCGAACACTGAAGCTTTCTTT
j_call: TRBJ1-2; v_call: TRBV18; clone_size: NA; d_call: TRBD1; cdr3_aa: CASSPEGARPYGYTF; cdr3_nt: TGTGCCAGCTCACCAGAGGGGGCGCGACCCTATGGCTACACCTTC
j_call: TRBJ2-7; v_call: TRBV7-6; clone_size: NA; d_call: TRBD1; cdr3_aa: CASSLDRGNYEQYF; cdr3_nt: TGTGCCAGCAGCTTAGACAGGGGGAACTACGAGCAGTACTTC
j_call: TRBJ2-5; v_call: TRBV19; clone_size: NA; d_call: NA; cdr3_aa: CASSIRVGVGETQYF; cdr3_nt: TGTGCCAGTAGTATAAGGGTGGGAGTCGGGGAGACCCAGTACTTC
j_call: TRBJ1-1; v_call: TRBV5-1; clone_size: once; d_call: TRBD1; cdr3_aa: CASSLRHRGNTEAFF; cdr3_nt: TGCGCCAGCAGCTTGCGCCACAGGGGGAACACTGAAGCTTTCTTT
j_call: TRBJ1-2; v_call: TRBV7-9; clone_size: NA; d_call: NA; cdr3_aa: CASSSTDGYTF; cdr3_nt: TGTGCCAGCAGCTCGACGGATGGCTACACCTTC